What follows are 25 T cell receptor beta chains derived from one specimen sequenced in a study of blood T cell repertoires in COVID-19. TCRdb's table, derived via immunoSEQ multiplex PCR, lists solely in-frame clones and lacks some. The sample shows about 72,000 clones, around nine tenths of them seen only once. Sequences were obtained from peripheral blood. Source of these receptors: an older woman with acute or convalescent COVID-19.

This clone was seen many times. This chain connects TRBV2 to TRBJ2-3; D is possibly TRBD1 (5 bases). Per the germline V gene, CDR1 is SNHLY and CDR2 is FYNNEI. The ends were cut back, 6 bases at V and 3 bases at J, with 13 bases in the middle. This CDR3 has 14 amino acids. CDR3 coding DNA: TGTGCCAGCAGCAAAGATAAGGGGACAGATACGCAGTATTTT. Protein: CASSKDKGTDTQYF.

The V gene is TRBV7-3, the J gene TRBJ2-1; the match to TRBD2 covers 10 bases. This CDR3 is built from 14 residues. CDR1 and CDR2 (germline): SGHTA, FQGTGA. The V segment lost 5 bases and the J segment 8 bases; nucleotides outside the gene matches: 6. CDR3 region: CASSISGGSDEQFF. The CDR3 coding sequence is TGTGCCAGCAGCATTAGCGGGGGGTCCGATGAGCAGTTCTTC.

This chain connects TRBV4-1 to TRBJ2-5, with 7 bases aligning to TRBD1. From germline, CDR1 is MGHRA and CDR2 YSYEKL. The CDR3 runs 16 residues. The trim removed 3 bases at V and 5 bases at J, leaving 12 bases unmatched. As DNA, the CDR3 is TGCGCCAGCAGCCAGATAATGGCCAGGGGGATGGAGACCCAGTACTTC. Translating gives CASSQIMARGMETQYF.

V usage is TRBV10-3 and J usage is TRBJ2-1; 7 bases match TRBD2. Germline lookup yields CDR1 ENHRY and CDR2 SYGVKD. V trimming: 0 bases; J trimming: 2 bases; junction bases outside the gene matches: 1. The CDR3 is 15 residues long. CDR3 in amino acids: CAISESAGAYNEQFF. Written as DNA, the CDR3 is TGTGCCATCAGTGAGTCGGCGGGGGCCTACAATGAGCAGTTCTTC.

The chain employs TRBV9 and TRBJ2-5; possibly TRBD1 for D (6 bases). The CDR3 consists of 15 residues. The ends were cut back, 4 bases at V and 1 base at J, with 14 bases in the middle. The germline CDR1 and CDR2 sequences are SGDLS and YYNGEE. The CDR3 region is CASSSQGSSQETQYF. DNA for the CDR3: TGTGCCAGCAGCTCCCAGGGGAGCAGCCAAGAGACCCAGTACTTC.

The chain links TRBV5-4 to TRBJ2-3; 8 bases are shared with TRBD2. Losses at the gene ends were 7 bases for V and 2 bases for J; bases not matched to a gene: 6. CDR1 and CDR2 from the germline V gene are SGHNT and YYREEE (reference sequence). The CDR3 loop spans 14 amino acids. CDR3 loop: CASGSGGVTDTQYF. The CDR3 region has the DNA TGTGCCAGCGGGTCGGGGGGGGTCACAGATACGCAGTATTTT.

The chain recombines TRBV4-2 with TRBJ2-2, with 12 positions matching TRBD1. Germline loops: CDR1 LGHNA, CDR2 YNFKEQ. This CDR3 comprises 15 residues. With V trimmed by 8 bases and J by 5 bases, 6 bases remained unmatched. In DNA form, the CDR3 reads TGTGCCAGCGGAGAGGGACAGGGGGCAACCGGGGAGCTGTTTTTT. Amino acids: CASGEGQGATGELFF.

V usage is TRBV4-1 and J usage is TRBJ2-7, with 9 bases fitting TRBD2. Germline values: CDR1 MGHRA, CDR2 YSYEKL. The junction had 15 bases not matched to a gene; V was cut back by 3 bases and J by 6 bases. CDR3 length equals 17 residues. The CDR3 bases are TGCGCCAGCAGCCACCCTGGGCGGGGGGGCATTTTCTTCGAGCAGTACTTC. It yields the protein CASSHPGRGGIFFEQYF.

V and J are TRBV7-9 and TRBJ1-4, with D tentatively TRBD1 (5 bases). Trimming removed 6 bases at V and 8 bases at J, with 10 bases between. CDR3 length: 12 amino acids. Germline V lookup: CDR1 SEHNR, CDR2 FQNEAQ (reference sequence). CDR3 residues: CASRRSGEKLFF. CDR3 sequence (DNA): TGTGCCAGCAGACGGTCAGGGGAAAAACTGTTTTTT.

The genes are TRBV28 and TRBJ2-7; no clear D gene. V lost 6 bases, J lost 2 bases, and 5 bases lay in between. The CDR3 covers 11 residues. Looked up from germline, CDR1 is MDHEN and CDR2 is SYDVKM. The CDR3, as DNA: TGTGCCAGCAGCCTTACCTACGAGCAGTACTTC. Translating it yields CASSLTYEQYF.

The genes are TRBV6-6 and TRBJ1-1, with 9 bases aligning to TRBD1. Germline V lookup: CDR1 MNHNY, CDR2 SVGAGI (reference sequence). This CDR3 comprises 13 residues. V lost 8 bases and J lost 1; bases outside the gene matches: 2. CDR3 sequence (DNA): TGTGCCAGCCTGACAGGGGGGAACACTGAAGCTTTCTTT. Translating it yields CASLTGGNTEAFF.

The J gene is TRBJ2-1, the V gene TRBV11-1; TRBD2 matches 10 bases. V lost 4 bases and J lost 4; bases outside the gene matches: 4. The CDR3 loop spans 15 amino acids. Germline CDR1 is SGHAT and CDR2 is FQDESV (reference sequence). The CDR3 coding sequence is TGTGCCAGCAGCTCCGGGACTAGCGTTTACAATGAGCAGTTCTTC. This encodes CASSSGTSVYNEQFF.

The chain uses TRBV14 and TRBJ2-7; 9 bases match TRBD1. The CDR3 has 15 residues. Germline values: CDR1 SGHDN, CDR2 FVKESK. After removal of 4 bases from V and 3 bases from J, the junction contained 7 bases not matched to a gene. The CDR3 reads CASSRTGEIIYEQYF. As DNA, the CDR3 is TGTGCCAGCAGCCGGACAGGGGAGATAATCTACGAGCAGTACTTC.

The chain recombines TRBV10-3 with TRBJ2-4, with TRBD1 matching over 9 bases. Germline CDR1 and CDR2: ENHRY and SYGVKD. Trimming removed 6 bases from V and 7 bases from J; junction bases left unmatched: 7. CDR3 length: 14 residues. CDR3 bases: TGTGCCATCAGCACAGGGGGCGGAGGGAACATTCAGTACTTC. Translating it yields CAISTGGGGNIQYF.

The chain couples TRBV3-1 (or the pseudogene TRBV3-2) to TRBJ1-2; D is unclear. CDR3 length: 12 amino acids. Germline CDR1 is LGHDT and CDR2 is YNNKEL (reference sequence). V lost 3 bases and J 8 bases, leaving 10 bases between the germline ends. Here the CDR3 reads CASSQREVGYTF. DNA of the CDR3: TGTGCCAGCAGCCAGAGAGAGGTCGGCTACACCTTC.

CDR3 in DNA: TGTGCCAGCAGTTCCGTTGGAGGGACTAGCACAGATACGCAGTATTTT. Encoded protein: CASSSVGGTSTDTQYF. The V call is TRBV5-4, the J call TRBJ2-3, with D possibly being TRBD2 (6 bases). The ends were cut back, 5 bases at V and 0 bases at J, with 16 bases in the middle. Germline CDR1 and CDR2: SGHNT and YYREEE (reference sequence). The CDR3 has 16 amino acids.

This sequence joins TRBV3-1 (or the pseudogene TRBV3-2) and TRBJ2-7, with TRBD2 identical over 8 bases. Germline V gene lookup returns CDR1 LGHDT and CDR2 YNNKEL (reference sequence). The CDR3 runs to 15 residues. The ends lost 0 bases at V and 2 bases at J; junction bases unmatched: 3. CDR3 region: CASSQDAGGAYEQYF. The CDR3 nucleotides are TGTGCCAGCAGCCAAGACGCCGGGGGGGCCTACGAGCAGTACTTC.

The V call is TRBV5-6, the J call TRBJ1-5; D might be TRBD1 (5 bases). Deletions cut 6 bases from V and 6 bases from J, with 13 bases between. CDR3 size: 13 residues. CDR1 SGHDT and CDR2 YYEEEE come from the germline V gene. The CDR3 DNA reads TGTGCCAGCAACTTTAAGGGGTTTCAGCCCCAGCATTTT. Residues: CASNFKGFQPQHF.

V is TRBV5-1 and J is TRBJ1-4; 7 positions match TRBD1. Germline CDR1 SGHRS, CDR2 YFSETQ. Trimming removed 2 bases from V and 6 bases from J; junction bases left unmatched: 7. This CDR3 is built from 15 residues. The CDR3 protein is CASSLSGTVDEKLFF. CDR3 DNA sequence: TGCGCCAGCAGCTTATCCGGGACAGTAGATGAAAAACTGTTTTTT.

As to this clone: Relative to the germline gene, one junction end is altered; a read error may explain this. The rearrangement uses TRBV6-6 and TRBJ2-1, with 13 positions matching TRBD2. Germline V gives CDR1 MNHNY, CDR2 SVGAGI (reference sequence). The CDR3 extends over 16 amino acids. CDR3 sequence (DNA): TGTGCCAGCAGCTGGACTAGCGGGAGCTCCTACAATAAGCAGTTCTTC. This translates into CASSWTSGSSYNKQFF.

Only a few counts were recorded for this clone. The chain links TRBV29-1 to TRBJ2-7; 8 bases align to TRBD1. The CDR3 contains 14 residues. V lost 6 bases, J lost 3 bases, and 10 bases stayed unmatched. Germline V gene lookup returns CDR1 SQVTM and CDR2 ANQGSEA. The CDR3, as DNA: TGCAGCGTCACGAACAGGGGGAACCTCTACGAGCAGTACTTC. As protein: CSVTNRGNLYEQYF.

This chain links TRBV29-1 with TRBJ2-7; possibly TRBD1 for D (6 bases). Germline V gives CDR1 SQVTM, CDR2 ANQGSEA. Trimming cost V 5 bases and J 2 bases, with 13 bases left between them. The CDR3 is 13 residues long. The CDR3 region is CSVWGQGTYEQYF. The CDR3, as DNA: TGCAGCGTTTGGGGTCAGGGGACCTACGAGCAGTACTTC.

J is TRBJ2-7 and V is TRBV4-1, with 8 bases lining up with TRBD1. The germline CDR1 and CDR2 sequences are MGHRA and YSYEKL. This CDR3 is built from 14 residues. V shed 1 base, J shed 3 bases, and the junction held 2 bases outside the gene matches. The CDR3 sequence is CASSQGTGLYEQYF. The CDR3 region has the DNA TGCGCCAGCAGCCAAGGGACAGGGCTCTACGAGCAGTACTTC.

The chain carries TRBV20-1 and TRBJ1-4; 8 bases line up with TRBD1. CDR1 DFQATT and CDR2 SNEGSKA come from the germline V gene (reference sequence). V lost 8 bases to trimming and J lost 8 bases; unmatched junction nucleotides: 4. The CDR3 extends over 11 amino acids. This CDR3 is CSSRGREKLFF. The CDR3 region has the DNA TGCAGTAGCAGGGGGCGGGAAAAACTGTTTTTT.

This sequence joins TRBV11-2 and TRBJ2-5; D is perhaps TRBD2 (5 bases). The CDR3 consists of 14 residues. CDR1 is SGHAT, CDR2 FQNNGV, per germline. V shed 1 base and J shed 5 bases, with 11 bases lying between them. CDR3 sequence (DNA): TGTGCCAGCAGCTTAGTGTTTGGCGGGGAGACCCAGTACTTC. It is translated as CASSLVFGGETQYF.